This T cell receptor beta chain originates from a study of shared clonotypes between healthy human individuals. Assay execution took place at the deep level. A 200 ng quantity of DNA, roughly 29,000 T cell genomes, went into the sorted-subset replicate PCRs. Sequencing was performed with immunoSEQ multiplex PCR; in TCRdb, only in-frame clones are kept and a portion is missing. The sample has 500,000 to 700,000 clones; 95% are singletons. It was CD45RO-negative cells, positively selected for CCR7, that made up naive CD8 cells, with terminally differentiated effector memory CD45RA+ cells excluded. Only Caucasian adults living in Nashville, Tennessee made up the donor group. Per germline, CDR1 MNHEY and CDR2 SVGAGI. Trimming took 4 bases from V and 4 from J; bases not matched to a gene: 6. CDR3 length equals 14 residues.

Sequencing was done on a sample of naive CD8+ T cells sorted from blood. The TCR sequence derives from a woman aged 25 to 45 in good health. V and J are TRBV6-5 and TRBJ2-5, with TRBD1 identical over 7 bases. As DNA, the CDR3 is TGTGCCAGCAGTTCCGGGACAGCTTCAGAGACCCAGTACTTC. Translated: CASSSGTASETQYF.